These 6 T cell receptor beta chains share one sample of origin, sequenced in a study of blood T cell repertoires in COVID-19. Assay used: immunoSEQ multiplex PCR; TCRdb lists only in-frame clones, some missing. The repertoire holds around 180,000 clones, roughly 88% seen once, with approximately 9.9% in the top ten. Sequenced sample: peripheral blood. These receptor sequences come from a human donor with active or convalescent COVID-19. The donor label of this sample is uncertain.

The rearrangement links TRBV4-3 to TRBJ1-6; D is ambiguous. The CDR3 extends over 16 amino acids. Germline loops: CDR1 LGHNA, CDR2 YSLEER. Trimming left V 5 bases short and J 0 bases short, with 11 bases between. CDR3 sequence reads: CASSEHRSSYNSPLHF. The CDR3, as DNA: TGCGCCAGCAGCGAACACCGGAGCTCCTATAATTCACCCCTCCACTTT.

In this sample, this clone turned up once. This sequence joins TRBV5-1 and TRBJ2-7; 8 positions agree with TRBD2. Germline trimming cut 8 bases from V and 0 bases from J; bases unmatched to any gene: 7. This CDR3 is built from 14 residues. Germline-derived CDR1 and CDR2 are SGHRS and YFSETQ. The CDR3 DNA reads as TGCGCCAGTACGCGGGGGGACCTCTCCTACGAGCAGTACTTC. Its translation is CASTRGDLSYEQYF. Combining the CDR3 with reference TRBV5-1 and TRBJ2-7 gives the whole variable domain KAGVTQTPRYLIKTRGQQVTLSCSPISGHRSVSWYQQTPGQGLQFLFEYFSETQRNKGNFPGRFSGRQFSNSRSEMNVSTLELGDSALYLCASTRGDLSYEQYFGPGTRLTVT.

The chain carries TRBV7-3 and TRBJ2-3; 10 nucleotides agree with TRBD2. Germline V gene data show CDR1 as SGHTA and CDR2 as FQGTGA. This CDR3 region has 14 residues. Losses at the gene ends were 5 bases for V and 4 bases for J; bases not matched to a gene: 3. The CDR3 sequence is CASSAGLAADTQYF. The CDR3 DNA is TGTGCCAGCAGCGCCGGACTAGCGGCAGATACGCAGTATTTT.

This clone has a single count. The chain employs TRBV3-1 (or the pseudogene TRBV3-2) and TRBJ2-3; a weak D match, TRBD2 (6 bases). Germline lookup yields CDR1 LGHDT and CDR2 YNNKEL (reference sequence). The germline V and J ends were trimmed by 5 bases and 3 bases, with 18 bases remaining between them. The CDR3 totals 16 residues. CDR3: CASSKGEVLATDTQYF. The CDR3 nucleotides are TGTGCCAGCAGCAAAGGGGAGGTTCTAGCAACAGATACGCAGTATTTT.

The chain couples TRBV4-1 to TRBJ1-2, with TRBD1 matching over 9 bases. Germline CDR1 reads MGHRA; CDR2 reads YSYEKL. Trimming cost V 1 base and J 2 bases; bases outside gene matches: 8. CDR3 length: 17 amino acids. This chain's CDR3 is CASSQVPGQGPNYGYTF. DNA for the CDR3: TGCGCCAGCAGCCAAGTCCCGGGACAGGGCCCCAACTATGGCTACACCTTC.

The chain uses TRBV10-3 and TRBJ1-6; a possible D gene is TRBD1 (6 bases). CDR1 ENHRY and CDR2 SYGVKD come from the germline V gene. The V and J ends lost 2 bases and 5 bases respectively, with 7 bases between them. CDR3 size: 14 residues. CDR3 in amino acids: CAISEGQNNSPLHF. CDR3 DNA sequence: TGTGCCATCAGTGAGGGACAGAATAATTCACCCCTCCACTTT.